These 32 T cell receptor beta chains originate from one sample sequenced in a study of blood T cell repertoires in COVID-19. Clones were sequenced by immunoSEQ multiplex PCR, and TCRdb holds only the in-frame ones, with some missing. The repertoire includes about 220,000 clones, 70% to 85% of them detected once, and 3% to 4% sits in the top ten. Material for sequencing was PBMCs or T cells enriched from blood (not recorded which). The source is a woman aged 55-75 years who had recovered from COVID-19.

A single count supports this clone. The chain employs TRBV6-5 and TRBJ1-4, with 10 bases lining up with TRBD1. V was clipped by 5 bases and J by 15 bases; unmatched bases: 6. Germline values: CDR1 MNHEY, CDR2 SVGAGI. There are 12 residues in the CDR3. The CDR3: CASSTRTGGMFF. The CDR3 DNA sequence: TGTGCCAGCAGTACGCGGACAGGGGGGATGTTTTTT.

This clone was recorded a few times. The chain carries TRBV19 and TRBJ2-1, with 7 positions matching TRBD2. V was clipped by 6 bases and J by 10 bases; unmatched bases: 12. Per the germline V gene, CDR1 is LNHDA and CDR2 is SQIVND (reference sequence). CDR3 length: 14 residues. CDR3 amino acids: CASSGDYPMEEQFF. The CDR3 DNA follows: TGTGCCAGTAGCGGGGACTACCCGATGGAAGAGCAGTTCTTC. Full variable domain (missing parts from reference TRBV19 and TRBJ2-1): DGGITQSPKYLFRKEGQNVTLSCEQNLNHDAMYWYRQDPGQGLRLIYYSQIVNDFQKGDIAEGYSVSREKKESFPLTVTSAQKNPTAFYLCASSGDYPMEEQFFGPGTRLTVL.

V gene TRBV27 combines with J gene TRBJ2-5; 7 bases line up with TRBD1. This CDR3 has 16 amino acids. The V segment lost 5 bases and the J segment 5 bases; nucleotides outside the gene matches: 14. The V gene's germline CDR1 is MNHEY and CDR2 SMNVEV (reference sequence). Here the CDR3 DNA reads TGTGCCAGCAGTCCTCGACAGGGTAATAGTTACGAGACCCAGTACTTC. Translated, it gives CASSPRQGNSYETQYF.

The V gene is TRBV12-3 or TRBV12-4, the J gene TRBJ1-1, with a weak D call TRBD1 (5 bases). The CDR3 is 13 amino acids. V dropped 5 bases and J dropped 3 bases, with 10 bases sitting between them. CDR3 bases: TGTGCCAGCAGTAGGGACTCCTACACTGAAGCTTTCTTT. Translation: CASSRDSYTEAFF.

The V gene is TRBV2, the J gene TRBJ2-6; D uncertain. CDR1 and CDR2 (germline): SNHLY, FYNNEI. V gave up 3 bases and J gave up 0 bases, with 15 bases separating them. The CDR3 covers 18 residues. CDR3 DNA sequence: TGTGCCAGCAGTGATAATGTATTCCTCCTCTCTGGGGCCAACGTCCTGACTTTC. Its protein product is CASSDNVFLLSGANVLTF.

This chain joins TRBV7-2 and TRBJ1-6; tentative D call: TRBD1 (5 bases). The CDR3 runs 14 residues. Germline values: CDR1 SGHTA, CDR2 FQGNSA. Between the trimmed V and J ends, which lost 3 bases and 3 bases, there was a span of 6 bases. Written as DNA, the CDR3 is TGTGCCAGCAGCTTCGACAGCTATAATTCACCCCTCCACTTT. Amino acid sequence: CASSFDSYNSPLHF.

As for this clone: The DNA is omitted, as the CDR3 cannot be located on it reliably, and the CDR3 follows TCRdb's listing. The V and J genes are TRBV21-1 and TRBJ2-1; the listed D gene, TRBD1, was not tested against the DNA. TRBV21-1 is noted as a pseudogene. A total of 16 residues make up the CDR3, ends included. Here the CDR3 reads CASSKVGQGAYNEQFF.

The CDR3 DNA follows: TGTGCCAGCAGCCCCGGGACTGTAGATACGCAGTATTTT. Translating gives CASSPGTVDTQYF. V gene TRBV7-9 combines with J gene TRBJ2-3; a weak D match, TRBD2 (6 bases). CDR1 is SEHNR and CDR2 is FQNEAQ in the germline V gene (reference sequence). V was clipped by 5 bases and J by 5 bases, with 11 bases between them. This CDR3 is 13 amino acids long.

J is TRBJ1-2 and V is TRBV7-5; TRBD1 was called by the table and not checked on the DNA. TRBV7-5 is a recognized pseudogene. This CDR3 comprises 16 residues. CDR3 region: CVRSLADISPNYGYTF. CDR3 coding DNA: TGTGTCAGAAGCTTAGCCGACATATCCCCTAACTATGGCTACACCTTC.

The chain recombines TRBV5-6 with TRBJ2-7, with 8 nucleotides matching TRBD1. Unmatched junction bases numbered 5, after V lost 0 bases and J lost 3 bases. From germline, CDR1 is SGHDT and CDR2 YYEEEE. The CDR3 contains 15 residues. This CDR3 is CASSLGQGAIYEQYF. The CDR3 nucleotides read TGTGCCAGCAGCTTGGGGCAGGGGGCGATCTACGAGCAGTACTTC.

The J gene is TRBJ2-1, the V gene TRBV11-3, with 13 bases identical to TRBD2. Trimming removed 1 base from V and 4 bases from J; junction bases left unmatched: 4. This CDR3 is built from 17 residues. Germline CDR1 is SGHNT and CDR2 is YENEEA. Here the CDR3 reads CASSLGRLAGGYNEQFF. The DNA for the CDR3 is TGTGCCAGCAGCTTAGGACGACTAGCGGGGGGATACAATGAGCAGTTCTTC. The whole variable domain, filled in from reference TRBV11-3 and TRBJ2-1, reads EAGVVQSPRYKIIEKKQPVAFWCNPISGHNTLYWYLQNLGQGPELLIRYENEEAVDDSQLPKDRFSAERLKGVDSTLKIQPAELGDSAVYLCASSLGRLAGGYNEQFFGPGTRLTVL.

As DNA, the CDR3 is TGTGCTAGTGGTCCGGAACTAGCATTGGAGCAGTTCTTC. Translated, it gives CASGPELALEQFF. This chain connects TRBV12-5 to TRBJ2-1; tentatively, D is TRBD2 (6 bases). V dropped 5 bases and J dropped 10 bases, with 15 bases sitting between them. The CDR3 has 13 amino acids. Germline V gives CDR1 LGHNT, CDR2 FRNRAP. The full variable domain, completed using reference TRBV12-5 and TRBJ2-1, is DARVTQTPRHKVTEMGQEVTMRCQPILGHNTVFWYRQTMMQGLELLAYFRNRAPLDDSGMPKDRFSAEMPDATLATLKIQPSEPRDSAVYFCASGPELALEQFFGPGTRLTVL.

This chain joins TRBV14 and TRBJ2-3, with 12 bases aligning to TRBD2. Trimming at V came to 0 bases and at J to 5 bases, leaving 6 bases not matched to a gene. The germline V gene encodes CDR1 SGHDN and CDR2 FVKESK. The CDR3 extends over 17 amino acids. The CDR3 here is CASSQDGLAGPGDTQYF. The CDR3 bases are TGTGCCAGCAGCCAAGACGGACTAGCGGGACCGGGAGATACGCAGTATTTT. The variable domain in full, with the rest retrieved from reference TRBV14 and TRBJ2-3, is EAGVTQFPSHSVIEKGQTVTLRCDPISGHDNLYWYRRVMGKEIKFLLHFVKESKQDESGMPNNRFLAERTGGTYSTLKVQPAELEDSGVYFCASSQDGLAGPGDTQYFGPGTRLTVL.

The chain is built from TRBV19 and TRBJ1-6; tentative D call: TRBD1 (6 bases). The CDR3 runs 14 residues. The germline gives CDR1 LNHDA, CDR2 SQIVND (reference sequence). Trimming took 3 bases from V and 8 from J, leaving 11 bases between them. The CDR3 DNA sequence: TGTGCCAGTAGTATGCAGACAGGTGATTCACCCCTCCACTTT. Encoded protein: CASSMQTGDSPLHF.

The chain recombines TRBV7-2 with TRBJ1-3, with D perhaps matching TRBD1 (5 bases). The germline V gene has CDR1 SGHTA and CDR2 FQGNSA. V was pared by 0 bases and J by 3 bases, with 12 bases between. The CDR3 spans 16 residues. In DNA, the CDR3 is TGTGCCAGCAGCTTAGCGTTCGGGGGGGTTGGAAACACCATATATTTT. Protein product: CASSLAFGGVGNTIYF. The whole variable domain, filled in from reference TRBV7-2 and TRBJ1-3, reads GAGVSQSPSNKVTEKGKDVELRCDPISGHTALYWYRQSLGQGLEFLIYFQGNSAPDKSGLPSDRFSAERTGGSVSTLTIQRTQQEDSAVYLCASSLAFGGVGNTIYFGEGSWLTVV.

A remark on this clone: This specimen includes other DNA sequences encoding the same CDR3. V is TRBV2 and J is TRBJ2-1; 8 bases fit TRBD1. Germline assignment: CDR1 SNHLY and CDR2 FYNNEI. With 4 bases clipped from V and 7 bases from J, the junction kept 6 bases outside the gene matches. The CDR3 covers 14 residues. CDR3 sequence reads: CASSGTGRGNEQFF. The CDR3 bases are TGTGCCAGCAGTGGGACAGGGAGAGGTAATGAGCAGTTCTTC.

As to this clone: Within the sample, other DNA sequences also encode this same CDR3. The chain carries TRBV2 and TRBJ1-5, with 8 bases that match TRBD1. CDR3 length equals 15 residues. Germline assignment: CDR1 SNHLY and CDR2 FYNNEI. V was pared by 6 bases and J by 0 bases, with 4 bases of the junction left unmatched. The CDR3 coding sequence is TGTGCCAGCAGGTATGACAGGGGTAGCAATCAGCCCCAGCATTTT. Translated, it gives CASRYDRGSNQPQHF.

The V call is TRBV18, the J call TRBJ2-1; 9 positions match TRBD2. Trimming took 0 bases from V and 8 from J; bases not matched to a gene: 8. CDR3 length: 16 amino acids. Germline V gene data show CDR1 as KGHSH and CDR2 as LQKENI. CDR3 sequence reads: CASSPPLGGRADEQFF. In DNA, the CDR3 is TGTGCCAGCTCACCACCGTTGGGCGGGAGGGCCGATGAGCAGTTCTTC. The whole variable domain, remainder taken from reference TRBV18 and TRBJ2-1, is NAGVMQNPRHLVRRRGQEARLRCSPMKGHSHVYWYRQLPEEGLKFMVYLQKENIIDESGMPKERFSAEFPKEGPSILRIQQVVRGDSAAYFCASSPPLGGRADEQFFGPGTRLTVL.

On this clone: At the DNA level, this CDR3 is encoded by other sequences in the same sample as well. The V gene is TRBV7-2, the J gene TRBJ2-5; D remains ambiguous. Germline CDR1 reads SGHTA; CDR2 reads FQGNSA. The CDR3 contains 14 residues. V was clipped by 1 base and J by 1 base, with 7 bases between them. CDR3 sequence reads: CASSLGGSQETQYF. As DNA, the CDR3 is TGTGCCAGCAGCTTAGGAGGTAGCCAAGAGACCCAGTACTTC.

V is TRBV19 and J is TRBJ1-5; tentatively, D is TRBD1 (5 bases). With 7 bases removed from V and 1 base from J, the gap between germline ends came to 8 bases. The CDR3 is 13 residues long. Germline CDR1 reads LNHDA; CDR2 reads SQIVND (reference sequence). The DNA for the CDR3 is TGTGCCAGTAAGGGGCAGAGCAATCAGCCCCAGCATTTT. Its protein is CASKGQSNQPQHF.

V and J are TRBV2 and TRBJ1-6, with D hard to call. V was cut by 8 bases and J by 0 bases, with 8 bases left in between. This CDR3 has 14 amino acids. The germline CDR1 and CDR2 sequences are SNHLY and FYNNEI. CDR3 in DNA: TGTGCCAGCCTGGGAGGCTCCTATAATTCACCCCTCCACTTT. Protein sequence: CASLGGSYNSPLHF.

This chain uses TRBV6-2 or TRBV6-3 with TRBJ2-5, with D unclear. The CDR3 has 12 residues. CDR1 and CDR2 (germline): MNHEY, SVGEGT. With 6 bases removed from V and 3 bases from J, the gap between germline ends came to 8 bases. The CDR3 DNA reads TGTGCCAGCAGCCAACTTAAAGAGACCCAGTACTTC. Protein: CASSQLKETQYF.

The J gene is TRBJ1-1, the V gene TRBV6-6; unclear D gene. The germline CDR1 and CDR2 sequences are MNHNY and SVGAGI (reference sequence). The ends were cut back, 6 bases at V and 5 bases at J, with 22 bases in the middle. The CDR3 has 16 residues. CDR3 nucleotides: TGTGCCAGCAGCCCCGCTGGAGGAGGGTGGGAGACTGAAGCTTTCTTT. Encoded protein: CASSPAGGGWETEAFF.

This clone was counted a few times. For the CDR3, the DNA is TGCGCCAGCAGCTTGTGGGGGGCCGGGGAGCTGTTTTTT. The encoded protein is CASSLWGAGELFF. The chain has TRBV5-1 and TRBJ2-2; D may be TRBD2 (6 bases). Trimming shortened V by 1 base and J by 6 bases, and 7 bases separated the two germline ends. Looked up from germline, CDR1 is SGHRS and CDR2 is YFSETQ. The CDR3 length is 13 residues. Drawing the rest from reference TRBV5-1 and TRBJ2-2, the complete variable domain is KAGVTQTPRYLIKTRGQQVTLSCSPISGHRSVSWYQQTPGQGLQFLFEYFSETQRNKGNFPGRFSGRQFSNSRSEMNVSTLELGDSALYLCASSLWGAGELFFGEGSRLTVL.

The chain uses TRBV24-1 and TRBJ2-1, with D perhaps matching TRBD2 (5 bases). The length of the CDR3 is 16 residues. Looked up from germline, CDR1 is KGHDR and CDR2 is SFDVKD. Trimming removed 5 bases at V and 5 bases at J, with 18 bases between. The CDR3 here is CATSGVGGLDDNEQFF. CDR3 nucleotide sequence: TGTGCCACCAGTGGCGTCGGCGGGCTAGACGACAATGAGCAGTTCTTC.

The rearrangement links TRBV5-4 to TRBJ2-7; the match to TRBD2 covers 12 bases. V lost 3 bases and J lost 4; bases outside the gene matches: 5. Looked up from germline, CDR1 is SGHNT and CDR2 is YYREEE (reference sequence). The CDR3 covers 15 residues. This CDR3 is CASSSGTSGPYEQYF. For the CDR3, the DNA is TGTGCCAGCAGCTCCGGGACTAGCGGGCCTTACGAGCAGTACTTC. Full variable domain (outside the CDR3, taken from reference TRBV5-4 and TRBJ2-7): ETGVTQSPTHLIKTRGQQVTLRCSSQSGHNTVSWYQQALGQGPQFIFQYYREEENGRGNFPPRFSGLQFPNYSSELNVNALELDDSALYLCASSSGTSGPYEQYFGPGTRLTVT.

The chain combines TRBV18 with TRBJ1-3; D not certain. CDR3 size: 15 residues. Trimming shortened V by 3 bases and J by 0 bases, and 9 bases separated the two germline ends. Germline V gene data show CDR1 as KGHSH and CDR2 as LQKENI. CDR3 DNA: TGTGCCAGCTCACCTAACCTGAGCTCTGGAAACACCATATATTTT. It yields the protein CASSPNLSSGNTIYF.

The rearrangement joins TRBV19 to TRBJ1-3; a possible D gene is TRBD1 (6 bases). The CDR3 is 15 residues long. V lost 8 bases, J lost 0 bases, and 14 bases lay in between. Per germline, CDR1 LNHDA and CDR2 SQIVND (reference sequence). CDR3 bases: TGTGCCAGTCGGGGGGCCCCCTCCTCTGGAAACACCATATATTTT. Its protein product is CASRGAPSSGNTIYF. Based on the CDR3 plus reference TRBV19 and TRBJ1-3, the full variable domain is DGGITQSPKYLFRKEGQNVTLSCEQNLNHDAMYWYRQDPGQGLRLIYYSQIVNDFQKGDIAEGYSVSREKKESFPLTVTSAQKNPTAFYLCASRGAPSSGNTIYFGEGSWLTVV.

The chain is built from TRBV27 and TRBJ1-2; D is possibly TRBD1 (5 bases). V gave up 8 bases and J gave up 4 bases, with 20 bases separating them. This CDR3 is 15 amino acids long. The germline V gene has CDR1 MNHEY and CDR2 SMNVEV (reference sequence). The CDR3 sequence is CASALSRQNGYGYTF. In nucleotides, the CDR3 is TGTGCCAGCGCGCTTAGCAGACAGAATGGCTATGGCTACACCTTC.

The rearrangement links TRBV10-1 to TRBJ2-3; perhaps TRBD2 as D (5 bases). This CDR3 region has 13 residues. Germline values: CDR1 WNHNN, CDR2 SYGVQD (reference sequence). Trimming took off 6 bases at V and 0 bases at J, with 7 bases between the two ends. Written as DNA, the CDR3 is TGCGCCAGCAGAGGACTGAGCACAGATACGCAGTATTTT. Translating it yields CASRGLSTDTQYF.

The rearrangement joins TRBV11-2 to TRBJ1-1; a possible D gene is TRBD1 (6 bases). There are 13 residues in the CDR3. With 1 base removed from V and 6 bases from J, the gap between germline ends came to 9 bases. Germline CDR1 and CDR2: SGHAT and FQNNGV. CDR3 sequence: CASSLGGGPEAFF. The CDR3, as DNA: TGTGCCAGCAGCTTAGGGGGGGGCCCTGAAGCTTTCTTT.

The chain uses TRBV7-9 and TRBJ1-4, with no clear D. CDR3 length: 17 residues. V lost 1 base to trimming and J lost 3 bases, with 15 bases between them. The V gene's germline CDR1 is SEHNR and CDR2 FQNEAQ (reference sequence). The DNA for the CDR3 is TGTGCCAGCAGCTTAGGGATAACAGTAAAATCTAATGAAAAACTGTTTTTT. It specifies CASSLGITVKSNEKLFF.